This TCR beta chain was identified during a study of T cell responses to AZD1222 COVID-19 vaccine. Comments on this clone: Its antigen remains unidentified.

Notes on the study in general: Researchers report vaccine-associated CD4 TCRs spanning spike, with dominance at 160-218 and 743-854. Repertoire samples came only from after the peak T cell response. The breadth and depth of Spike-specific TCRs increased once two AZD1222 doses had been given.

The V end lost 3 bases, the J end lost 7 bases, and 19 bases lay between the germline ends. Germline V gene sequence: CDR1 MNHEY, CDR2 SMNVEV (reference sequence). This CDR3 is 17 amino acids long. Profiled with immunoSEQ multiplex PCR; TCRdb holds only in-frame clones, not every one. The table includes about 140,000 clones, 92% detected once. The chain uses TRBV27 and TRBJ1-6; D not certain. The starting material was peripheral blood, obtained 28 days after the second AZD1222 dose. The TCR originated in an adult who received the AZD1222 COVID-19 vaccine. As DNA, the CDR3 is TGTGCCAGCAGTTTGGAAACAGCACAGTTGGGGAATTCACCCCTCCACTTT. Translation gives CASSLETAQLGNSPLHF.